This TCR beta chain appears in the sequencing data of a study of T-cell memory formation after mild COVID-19. This clonotype has more than one count but fewer than ten. TCRdb recomputed calls from the 5' RACE reads with MiXCR, one row per CDR3 protein. Counted here are roughly 450,000 distinct CDR3 sequences, about 20% occurring once; the ten biggest clones make up roughly an eighth. The length of the CDR3 is 16 residues. Germline V gives CDR1 SGDLS, CDR2 YYNGEE. Trimming shortened V by 3 bases and J by 1 base, and 11 bases separated the two germline ends. The rearrangement joins TRBV9 to TRBJ1-6; tentatively, D is TRBD1 (6 bases). This clonotype originated in an adult woman who had mild COVID-19 (a few samples of this study predate the infection). Cell type and time point are not known. Sequenced material: PBMCs or a T cell subset sorted from them (not recorded which). In nucleotides, the CDR3 is TGTGCCAGCAGCGATGGGGGGGCATCCTATAATTCACCCCTCCACTTT. The encoded protein is CASSDGGASYNSPLHF.